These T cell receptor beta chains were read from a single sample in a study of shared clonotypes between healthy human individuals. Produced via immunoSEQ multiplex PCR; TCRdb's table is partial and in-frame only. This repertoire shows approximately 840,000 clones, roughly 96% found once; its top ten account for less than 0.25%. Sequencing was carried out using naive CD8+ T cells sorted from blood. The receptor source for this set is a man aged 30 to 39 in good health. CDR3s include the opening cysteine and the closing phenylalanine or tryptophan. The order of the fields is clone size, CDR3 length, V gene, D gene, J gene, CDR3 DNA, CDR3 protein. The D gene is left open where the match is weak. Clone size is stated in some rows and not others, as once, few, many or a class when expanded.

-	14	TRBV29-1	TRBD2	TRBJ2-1	TGCAGCGTTGTGCTAGCGGACTACTACAATGAGCAGTTCTTC	CSVVLADYYNEQFF
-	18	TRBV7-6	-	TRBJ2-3	TGTGCCAGCAGCCGCCGACCGGGACCCAATCAGCGAACAGATACGCAGTATTTT	CASSRRPGPNQRTDTQYF
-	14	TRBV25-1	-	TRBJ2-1	TGTGCCACCGCCCGGCTAGCTGAATACAATGAGCAGTTCTTC	CATARLAEYNEQFF
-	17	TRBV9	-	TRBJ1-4	TGTGCCAGCAGCCCCCGTGGGTGGCATGGAACTAATGAAAAACTGTTTTTT	CASSPRGWHGTNEKLFF
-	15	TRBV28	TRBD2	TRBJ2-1	TGTGCCAGCAGTTTAGAACTAGCGGGTGACAATGAGCAGTTCTTC	CASSLELAGDNEQFF
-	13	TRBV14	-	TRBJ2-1	TGTGCCACCTCAGTGGGGGCTTTCAATGAGCAGTTCTTC	CATSVGAFNEQFF
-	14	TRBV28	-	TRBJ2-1	TGTGCCAGCAGCTCCAGGGAGTTCTACAATGAGCAGTTCTTC	CASSSREFYNEQFF
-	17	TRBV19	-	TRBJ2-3	TGTGCCAGTAGTCCGGGGGAATGGGGCGGTGGTGCAGATACGCAGTATTTT	CASSPGEWGGGADTQYF
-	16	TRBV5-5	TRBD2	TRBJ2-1	TGTGCCAGCAGATACTCCGGGACTAGGTCCCACAATGAGCAGTTCTTC	CASRYSGTRSHNEQFF
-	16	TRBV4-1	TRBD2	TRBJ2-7	TGCGCCAGCAGCGCGACTAGCGGGAGTGGGTTCTACGAGCAGTACTTC	CASSATSGSGFYEQYF
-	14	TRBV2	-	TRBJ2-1	TGTGCCACCCAGTGGATGAACCTAGGGAATGAGCAGTTCTTC	CATQWMNLGNEQFF
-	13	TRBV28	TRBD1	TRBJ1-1	TGTGCCAGCAGTTTGACAGGGAACTCTGAAGCTTTCTTT	CASSLTGNSEAFF
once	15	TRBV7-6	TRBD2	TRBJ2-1	TGTGCCAGCAGTGCCCCAGCGGGAGACGCCCATGAGCAGTTCTTC	CASSAPAGDAHEQFF
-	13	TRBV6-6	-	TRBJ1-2	TGTGCCAGCAGTGAGGGGCTGGGAAATGGCTACACCTTC	CASSEGLGNGYTF
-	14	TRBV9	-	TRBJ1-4	TGTGCCAGCAGCGTATCGGGAACTAATGAAAAACTGTTTTTT	CASSVSGTNEKLFF
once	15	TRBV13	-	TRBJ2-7	TGTGCCAGCAGCTTATCTTCTACTTCCCTTCGCGAGCAGTACTTC	CASSLSSTSLREQYF
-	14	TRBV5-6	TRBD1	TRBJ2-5	TGTGCCAGCAGCTTGGAAAGGACAGGTGAAACCCAGTACTTC	CASSLERTGETQYF
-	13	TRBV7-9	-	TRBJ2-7	TGTGCCAGCAGCGCGAGAGGGGTGGGCGAGCAGTACTTC	CASSARGVGEQYF
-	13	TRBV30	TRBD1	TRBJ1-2	TGTGCCTGGACCCCGACAGGGTTTGATGGCTACACCTTC	CAWTPTGFDGYTF
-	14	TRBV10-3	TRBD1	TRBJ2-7	TGTGCCATCAGTCCGGGACAGGGGGCTAACGAGCAGTACTTC	CAISPGQGANEQYF
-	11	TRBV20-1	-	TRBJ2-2	TGCAGTGCTGGAGGAACCGGGGAGCTGTTTTTT	CSAGGTGELFF
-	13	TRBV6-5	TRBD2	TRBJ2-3	TGTGCCAGCAGTCGACTAGCTACAGATACGCAGTATTTT	CASSRLATDTQYF
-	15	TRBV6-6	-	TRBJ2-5	TGTGCCAGCAGTTACTCGAACAGGGGGGGGGAGACCCAGTACTTC	CASSYSNRGGETQYF
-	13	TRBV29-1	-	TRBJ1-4	TGCAGCGGCCTGGACAGCGGTAATGAAAAACTGTTTTTT	CSGLDSGNEKLFF
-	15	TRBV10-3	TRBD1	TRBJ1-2	TGTGCCATCGGTTTAGGACAGGACCTGGGCTATGGCTACACCTTC	CAIGLGQDLGYGYTF
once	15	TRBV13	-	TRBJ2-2	TGTGCCAGCAGTTTAACAGGGTATGGGGCCGGGGAGCTGTTTTTT	CASSLTGYGAGELFF
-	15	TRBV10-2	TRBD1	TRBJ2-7	TGCGCCAGCAGTATCGGGGCAGGGGGATCCTACGAGCAGTACTTC	CASSIGAGGSYEQYF
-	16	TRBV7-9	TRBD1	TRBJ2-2	TGTGCCAGCAGCTTAGCGCCGGGACAGAGAACCGGGGAGCTGTTTTTT	CASSLAPGQRTGELFF
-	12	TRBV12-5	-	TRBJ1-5	TGTGCTAGTGGTTCGCCGGGTCAGCCCCAGCATTTT	CASGSPGQPQHF
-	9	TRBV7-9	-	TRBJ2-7	TGTGCCAGCAGCTACGAGCAGTACTTC	CASSYEQYF
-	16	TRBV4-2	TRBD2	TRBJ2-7	TGTGCCAGCAGCGATACGACTAGCGGGAGGGACTACGAGCAGTACTTC	CASSDTTSGRDYEQYF
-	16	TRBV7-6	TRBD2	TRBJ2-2	TGTGCCAGCAGCTTAAGGTTGCGGGAGTTAAGCGGGGAGCTGTTTTTT	CASSLRLRELSGELFF
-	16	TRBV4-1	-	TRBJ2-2	TGCGCCAGCAGCCCGCAGGCAGGTACGAACACCGGGGAGCTGTTTTTT	CASSPQAGTNTGELFF
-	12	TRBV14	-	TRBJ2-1	TGTGCCAGCAGCCAGGGCTACAATGAGCAGTTCTTC	CASSQGYNEQFF
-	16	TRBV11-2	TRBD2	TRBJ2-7	TGTGCCAGCAGCATGAGACTAGCTGGCCTCTCCTACGAGCAGTACTTC	CASSMRLAGLSYEQYF
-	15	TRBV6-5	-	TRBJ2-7	TGTGCCAGCAGTTACTCGACTAGTGGGGTCTACGAGCAGTACTTC	CASSYSTSGVYEQYF
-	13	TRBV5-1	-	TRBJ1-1	TGCGCCAGCAGCTTGAGGGGAGTGCCTGAAGCTTTCTTT	CASSLRGVPEAFF
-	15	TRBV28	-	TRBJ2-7	TGTGCCAGCAGACACGGTAGGAGCGGATTCTACGAGCAGTACTTC	CASRHGRSGFYEQYF
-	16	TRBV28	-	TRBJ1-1	TGTGCCAGCAGTTTACTCGGCGGGAGCCTGAACACTGAAGCTTTCTTT	CASSLLGGSLNTEAFF
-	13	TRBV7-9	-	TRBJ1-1	TGTGCCAGCAGCCAACCAGGTACGGACGAAGCTTTCTTT	CASSQPGTDEAFF
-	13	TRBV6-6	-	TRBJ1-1	TGTGCCAGCAGTTACGCGGGGGGTTCTGAAGCTTTCTTT	CASSYAGGSEAFF
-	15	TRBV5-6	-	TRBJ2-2	TGTGCCAGCAGCTCCTCCCTACCCAACACCGGGGAGCTGTTTTTT	CASSSSLPNTGELFF
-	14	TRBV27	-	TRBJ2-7	TGTGCCAGCAGTTTTTGGGGCAGGCCCTACGAGCAGTACTTC	CASSFWGRPYEQYF
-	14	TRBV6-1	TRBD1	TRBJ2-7	TGTGCCAGCAGTTTAACTTCTCAGGGGGACGAGCAGTACTTC	CASSLTSQGDEQYF
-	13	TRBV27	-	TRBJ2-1	TGTGCCAGCAGTTTTGGGACCCTGGGCGAGCAGTTCTTC	CASSFGTLGEQFF
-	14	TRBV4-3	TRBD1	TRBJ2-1	TGCGCCAGCAGCCACGGGACAGGGGGCAATGAGCAGTTCTTC	CASSHGTGGNEQFF
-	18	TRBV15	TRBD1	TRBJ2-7	TGTGCCACCAGCACGTTGACAGGGAACACCCAAGGGGTGTACGAGCAGTACTTC	CATSTLTGNTQGVYEQYF
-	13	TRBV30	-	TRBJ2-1	TGTGCCTGGGGGCTAGTCTCCTACAATGAGCAGTTCTTC	CAWGLVSYNEQFF